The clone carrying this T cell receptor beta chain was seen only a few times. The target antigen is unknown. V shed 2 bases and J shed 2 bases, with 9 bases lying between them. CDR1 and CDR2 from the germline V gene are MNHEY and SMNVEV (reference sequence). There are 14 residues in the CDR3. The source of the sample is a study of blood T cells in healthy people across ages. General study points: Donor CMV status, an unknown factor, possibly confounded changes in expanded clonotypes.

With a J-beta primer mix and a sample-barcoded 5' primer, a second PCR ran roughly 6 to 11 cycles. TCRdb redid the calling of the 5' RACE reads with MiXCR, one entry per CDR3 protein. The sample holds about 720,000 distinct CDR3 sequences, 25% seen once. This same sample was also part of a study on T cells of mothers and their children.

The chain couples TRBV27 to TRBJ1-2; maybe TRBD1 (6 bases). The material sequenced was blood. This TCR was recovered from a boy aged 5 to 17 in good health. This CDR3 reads CASSLKGGNYGYTF. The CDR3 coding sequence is TGTGCCAGCAGTTTAAAAGGGGGAAACTATGGCTACACCTTC.